A selection of T cell receptor beta chains follows, all from one sample in a study of radiotherapy plus CTLA-4 blockade in lung cancer. Produced via immunoSEQ multiplex PCR; TCRdb's table is partial and in-frame only. Of around 130,000 clones listed, about 87% were seen once; the top ten hold under 8%. The input for sequencing was peripheral blood, taken from a patient treated with radiotherapy plus ipilimumab. Receptors originate from a human donor with non-small cell lung cancer that progressed on radiotherapy plus ipilimumab. Both conserved end residues are part of each CDR3.

J	V	CDR3
TRBJ1-1	TRBV6-5	CASSYRLNTEAFF
TRBJ1-2	TRBV28	CASSSPRQVNYGYTF
TRBJ2-7	TRBV5-6	CASSLGHGAYEQYF
TRBJ2-5	TRBV2	CASSWGQRQETQYF
TRBJ2-1	TRBV2	CASSGLSGRAPNEQFF
TRBJ1-4	TRBV4-1	CASSQDFYRGGSEKLFF
TRBJ1-4	TRBV5-4	CASSLARDEKLFF
TRBJ1-1	TRBV5-4	CASSLLGSGGAEAFF
TRBJ2-7	TRBV11-2	CASSRTMDRNYEQYF
TRBJ2-1	TRBV5-1	CASSPVAGKIAEQFF
TRBJ2-7	TRBV19	CASSKTPGGGVYEQYF
TRBJ2-1	TRBV29-1	CSVEVVTGGEQFF
TRBJ2-3	TRBV29-1	CSVAGVGQGTDTQYF
TRBJ2-7	TRBV18	CASSPPTRNEQYF
TRBJ1-1	TRBV5-1	CASSLGHKGTEAFF
TRBJ2-2	TRBV6-5	CASSTWTGAGEELFF
TRBJ1-2	TRBV25-1	CASSDLFTGYGYTF
TRBJ2-7	TRBV9	CASSAGLYYEQYF
TRBJ2-1	TRBV5-1	CASSKGGGDNEQFF
TRBJ2-5	TRBV6-5	CASRESPGVSETQYF
TRBJ2-7	TRBV9	CASSVGQSGYEQYF
TRBJ2-2	TRBV7-9	CASSARAGTGDTGELFF
TRBJ2-6	TRBV10-1	CARRTSGANVLTF
TRBJ1-2	TRBV2	CASLGSSGGYTF
-	TRBV27	CASSLSIVTSGTEQYF
TRBJ2-3	TRBV4-2	CASSQAASGRGWDTQYF
TRBJ2-7	TRBV19	CASSIETGLGAYEQYF
TRBJ2-1	TRBV7-6	CASSDTSGKSSYNEQFF
TRBJ1-2	TRBV6-5	CASSYSGGPYGYTF
TRBJ2-5	TRBV5-1	CASSLAKETQYF
TRBJ2-7	TRBV2	CASNPGPYEQYF
TRBJ1-1	TRBV2	CASTNGAPNTEAFF